This TCR beta chain was identified in a study of T cell responses to AZD1222 COVID-19 vaccine. Germline values: CDR1 SNHLY, CDR2 FYNNEI. The CDR3 contains 13 residues. Trimming at V came to 9 bases and at J to 6 bases, leaving 5 bases not matched to a gene. TCRdb keeps only in-frame clones here, not all; method: immunoSEQ multiplex PCR. The profile covers 110,000 or so clones, with around 89% appearing a single time and about 6.5% taken by the ten largest. The origin of this receptor is an adult who received the AZD1222 COVID-19 vaccine. This material consisted of peripheral blood, taken 28 days after the second AZD1222 dose. This chain uses TRBV2 with TRBJ1-1; 12 nucleotides line up with TRBD1. CDR3 amino acids: CASTGQGAAEAFF. CDR3 bases: TGTGCCAGTACGGGACAGGGGGCGGCTGAAGCTTTCTTT.